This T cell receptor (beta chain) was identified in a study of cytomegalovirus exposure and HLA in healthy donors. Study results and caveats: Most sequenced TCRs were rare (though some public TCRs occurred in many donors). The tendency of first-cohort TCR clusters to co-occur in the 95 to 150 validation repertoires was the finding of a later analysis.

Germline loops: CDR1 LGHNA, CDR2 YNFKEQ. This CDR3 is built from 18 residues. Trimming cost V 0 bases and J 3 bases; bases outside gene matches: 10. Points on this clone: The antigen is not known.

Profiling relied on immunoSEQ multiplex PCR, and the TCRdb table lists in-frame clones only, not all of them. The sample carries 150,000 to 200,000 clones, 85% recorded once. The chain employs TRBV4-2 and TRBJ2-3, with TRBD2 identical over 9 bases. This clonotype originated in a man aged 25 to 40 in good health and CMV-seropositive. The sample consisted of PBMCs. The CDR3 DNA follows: TGTGCCAGCAGCCAAGAGGGCGGGGGGGCAGAAACGACAGATACGCAGTATTTT. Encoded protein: CASSQEGGGAETTDTQYF.